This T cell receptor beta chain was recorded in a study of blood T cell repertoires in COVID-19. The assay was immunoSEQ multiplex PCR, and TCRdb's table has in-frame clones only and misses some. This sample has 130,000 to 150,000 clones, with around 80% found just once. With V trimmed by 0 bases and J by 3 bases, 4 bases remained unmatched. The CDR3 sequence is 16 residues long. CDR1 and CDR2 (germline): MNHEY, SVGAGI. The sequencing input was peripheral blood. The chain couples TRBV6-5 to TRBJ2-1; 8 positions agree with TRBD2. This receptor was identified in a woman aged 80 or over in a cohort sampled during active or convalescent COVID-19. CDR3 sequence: CASSYSMSGGYNEQFF. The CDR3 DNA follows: TGTGCCAGCAGTTACTCGATGAGCGGGGGCTACAATGAGCAGTTCTTC.